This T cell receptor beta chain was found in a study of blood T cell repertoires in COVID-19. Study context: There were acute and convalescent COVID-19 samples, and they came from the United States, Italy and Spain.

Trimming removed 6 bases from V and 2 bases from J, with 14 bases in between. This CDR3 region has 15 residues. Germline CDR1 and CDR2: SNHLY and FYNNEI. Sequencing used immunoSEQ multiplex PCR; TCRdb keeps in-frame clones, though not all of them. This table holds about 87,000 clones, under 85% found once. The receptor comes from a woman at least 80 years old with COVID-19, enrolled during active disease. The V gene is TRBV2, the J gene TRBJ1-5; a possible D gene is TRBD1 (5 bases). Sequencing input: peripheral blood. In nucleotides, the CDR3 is TGTGCCAGCAGCCTTGGAGCGGGGGGCAATCAGCCCCAGCATTTT. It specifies CASSLGAGGNQPQHF.